A few counts support the clone carrying this T cell receptor (beta chain). Germline loops: CDR1 SGDLS, CDR2 YYNGEE. CDR3 length: 13 amino acids. V shed 7 bases, J shed 0 bases, and the junction held 2 bases outside the gene matches. Under the authors' procedure: Amplification of reference gene primers was used by the study to estimate nucleated cell counts. Using immunoSEQ multiplex PCR, the repertoire was profiled, and TCRdb retains in-frame clones only, with some absent. For V, J and clone size, that table is used; D and trimming come from the DNA. The sample records some 210,000 clones, 70% to 90% being singletons. This specimen belongs to a study of blood T cell repertoires in COVID-19. The wider study: Spain, Italy and the United States supplied samples that represented acute and convalescent COVID-19. Sources were T cells, B-cell-depleted T cells, or PBMCs; the material itself was cDNA or gDNA.

Sequencing was performed on peripheral blood. V gene TRBV9 combines with J gene TRBJ1-1; 8 nucleotides line up with TRBD1. The receptor comes from a woman aged 45 to 65 with active or convalescent COVID-19. The CDR3 here is CASARGLNTEAFF. CDR3 sequence (DNA): TGTGCCAGCGCCAGGGGGCTGAACACTGAAGCTTTCTTT.